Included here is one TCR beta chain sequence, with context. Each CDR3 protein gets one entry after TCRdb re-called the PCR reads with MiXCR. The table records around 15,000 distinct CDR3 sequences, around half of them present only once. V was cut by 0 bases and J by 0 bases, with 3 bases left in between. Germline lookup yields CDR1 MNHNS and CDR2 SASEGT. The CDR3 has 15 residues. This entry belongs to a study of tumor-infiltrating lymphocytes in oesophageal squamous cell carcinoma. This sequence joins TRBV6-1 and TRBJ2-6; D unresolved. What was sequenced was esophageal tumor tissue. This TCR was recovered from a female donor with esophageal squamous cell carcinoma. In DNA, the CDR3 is TGTGCCAGCAGTGAAGCTAGCTCTGGGGCCAACGTCCTGACTTTC. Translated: CASSEASSGANVLTF.